This paragraph reports one TCR beta chain. Antigen specificity is unknown. The assay was immunoSEQ multiplex PCR, and TCRdb's table has in-frame clones only and misses some. This table has about 9,300 clones, under 85% appearing once. This sample is drawn from a study of T cell clonotyping in hematopoietic cell transplantation. Study-wide findings and caveats: Pathologically expanded recipient clonotypes increased progressively from day 30 to day 180 as diversity fell. Broader posttransplant TCR repertoire diversity was predicted by graft donor and pretransplant recipient Inverse Simpson Index values.

Trimming took off 5 bases at V and 0 bases at J, with 10 bases between the two ends. Germline V gene sequence: CDR1 SEHNR, CDR2 FQNEAQ (reference sequence). This CDR3 comprises 15 residues. Recipients were bled about 28 days pretransplant and at posttransplant days 30, 100, 180. The receptor's source is a male patient aged 60 to 75 who had an allogeneic stem cell transplant from an unrelated donor, so the T cells may come from the graft donor. Some clones in this sample may be carry-over from other donors' samples. V is TRBV7-9 and J is TRBJ1-4; D unclear. Source: PBMCs, taken at the time of graft-versus-host disease after allogeneic stem cell transplant. CDR3 sequence (DNA): TGTGCCAGCAGCCCAACAGTTGCAACTAATGAAAAACTGTTTTTT. It encodes CASSPTVATNEKLFF.